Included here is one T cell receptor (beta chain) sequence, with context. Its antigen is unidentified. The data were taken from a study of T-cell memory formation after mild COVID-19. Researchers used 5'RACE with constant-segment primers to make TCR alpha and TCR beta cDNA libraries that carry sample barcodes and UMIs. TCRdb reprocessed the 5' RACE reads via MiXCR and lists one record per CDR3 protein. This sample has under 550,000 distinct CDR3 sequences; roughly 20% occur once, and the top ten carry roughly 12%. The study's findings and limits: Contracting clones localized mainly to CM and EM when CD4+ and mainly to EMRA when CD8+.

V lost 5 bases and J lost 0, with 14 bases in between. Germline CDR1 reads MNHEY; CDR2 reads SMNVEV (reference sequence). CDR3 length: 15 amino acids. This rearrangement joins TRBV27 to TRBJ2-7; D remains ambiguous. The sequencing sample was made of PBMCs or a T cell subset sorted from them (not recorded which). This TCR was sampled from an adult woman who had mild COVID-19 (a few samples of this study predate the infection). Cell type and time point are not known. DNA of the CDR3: TGTGCCAGCAGTCCGAGTACCCCGAGCTCCTACGAGCAGTACTTC. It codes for CASSPSTPSSYEQYF.